This passage covers 32 T cell receptor beta chains from one sample sequenced in a study of shared clonotypes between healthy human individuals. Data came from immunoSEQ multiplex PCR; TCRdb stores just in-frame clones and leaves some out. The sample includes 1 million to 1.3 million clones, approximately 80% of them seen just once. The sample taken for sequencing was memory CD4+ T cells from PBMCs. Regarding subset: CD45RA-negative fraction. All receptors derive from a man aged 18 to 29 in good health. Some clones in this sample may be carry-over from other donors' samples.

The sample holds many counts of this clone. The chain is built from TRBV11-2 and TRBJ1-1; D remains unclear. The CDR3 length is 13 residues. CDR1 is SGHAT, CDR2 FQNNGV, per germline. The V and J ends lost 2 bases and 6 bases respectively, with 10 bases between them. The CDR3 coding sequence is TGTGCCAGCAGCTTAATGAATGCAGCTGAAGCTTTCTTT. Translated, it gives CASSLMNAAEAFF.

This clone was found many times. This chain connects TRBV11-2 to TRBJ1-2; possibly TRBD1 for D (5 bases). V was cut by 4 bases and J by 3 bases, with 18 bases left in between. Germline V gives CDR1 SGHAT, CDR2 FQNNGV. The CDR3 extends over 16 amino acids. The CDR3 nucleotides read TGTGCCAGCAGCTCCATATCCCGGGGGACCGACTATGGCTACACCTTC. This sequence encodes CASSSISRGTDYGYTF.

This clone appeared a few times. The rearrangement joins TRBV6-4 to TRBJ2-4; weak D call: TRBD2 (6 bases). Between the trimmed V and J ends, which lost 8 bases and 2 bases, there was a span of 31 bases. Germline CDR1 is MRHNA and CDR2 is SNTAGT. The CDR3 is 20 residues long. DNA for the CDR3: TGTGCCAGCCCGAAAGAGGTAGCTCGAGGTGGGAGGTTCCCCAAAAACATTCAGTACTTC. Translated, it gives CASPKEVARGGRFPKNIQYF.

This chain links TRBV6-1 with TRBJ1-3; 7 bases fit TRBD1. This CDR3 contains 16 residues. Germline CDR1 is MNHNS and CDR2 is SASEGT. V was clipped by 2 bases and J by 2 bases; unmatched bases: 6. The CDR3 DNA sequence: TGTGCCAGCAGTGAACACAGGGGCGTAACTGGAAACACCATATATTTT. The encoded protein is CASSEHRGVTGNTIYF.

The chain links TRBV6-1 to TRBJ1-5; no definite D call. The CDR3 has 14 residues. The V gene lost 3 bases and the J gene lost 7 bases, with 13 bases spanning the gap. The germline V gene has CDR1 MNHNS and CDR2 SASEGT. The CDR3 nucleotides are TGTGCCAGCAGTGACAGTAGTGGGGAACAGCCCCAGCATTTT. Amino acid sequence: CASSDSSGEQPQHF.

A remark on this clone: The same CDR3 is also encoded by other DNA sequences in this sample. The chain joins TRBV7-9 to TRBJ2-4; possible D gene TRBD2, 6 bases. Germline CDR1 is SEHNR and CDR2 is FQNEAQ (reference sequence). The CDR3 covers 14 residues. Trimming removed 3 bases at V and 6 bases at J, with 12 bases between. DNA for the CDR3: TGTGCCAGCAGCTTGGGGACTTACCTAAACATTCAGTACTTC. Amino acids: CASSLGTYLNIQYF.

The rearrangement uses TRBV5-1 and TRBJ2-7, with 9 bases lining up with TRBD2. V dropped 1 base and J dropped 4; count of bases not matched to a gene: 15. CDR3 size: 18 residues. Germline assignment: CDR1 SGHRS and CDR2 YFSETQ. The CDR3 DNA sequence: TGCGCCAGCAGCTTGTCGGGACTAGCTGCCTCGGCTTCTTACGAGCAGTACTTC. Protein: CASSLSGLAASASYEQYF.

As regards this clone: Other nucleotide sequences from this sample produce the same CDR3. The CDR3 reads CASSLGLAGSGELFF. The CDR3 nucleotides are TGCGCCAGCAGCTTGGGGCTAGCGGGCAGCGGGGAGCTGTTTTTT. The rearrangement uses TRBV5-1 and TRBJ2-2, with 8 positions matching TRBD2. The V segment lost 0 bases and the J segment 7 bases; nucleotides outside the gene matches: 5. The CDR3 is 15 residues long. The germline V gene encodes CDR1 SGHRS and CDR2 YFSETQ. Drawing the rest from reference TRBV5-1 and TRBJ2-2, the complete variable domain is KAGVTQTPRYLIKTRGQQVTLSCSPISGHRSVSWYQQTPGQGLQFLFEYFSETQRNKGNFPGRFSGRQFSNSRSEMNVSTLELGDSALYLCASSLGLAGSGELFFGEGSRLTVL.

The J gene is TRBJ2-1, the V gene TRBV27, with TRBD2 as a possible D gene (5 bases). CDR1 and CDR2 from the germline V gene are MNHEY and SMNVEV (reference sequence). The length of the CDR3 is 16 residues. Trimming pared 0 bases from V and 4 bases from J, leaving 13 bases between. The CDR3 here is CASSLSGLSPYNEQFF. DNA of the CDR3: TGTGCCAGCAGTTTATCTGGACTGAGCCCATACAATGAGCAGTTCTTC.

In regard to this clone: The sample carries other DNA sequences with the same CDR3. The chain couples TRBV12-5 to TRBJ2-1, with unresolved D. From germline, CDR1 is LGHNT and CDR2 FRNRAP. With 3 bases removed from V and 7 bases from J, the gap between germline ends came to 4 bases. CDR3 length: 11 amino acids. CDR3 coding DNA: TGTGCTAGTGGTTTTCATAATGAGCAGTTCTTC. This sequence encodes CASGFHNEQFF.

The CDR3 DNA reads as TGTGCCAGCAGTAAAAACCGGGACAGTGATGAAAAACTGTTTTTT. It codes for CASSKNRDSDEKLFF. The chain is built from TRBV6-5 and TRBJ1-4, with 7 bases matching TRBD1. The V and J ends lost 5 bases and 6 bases, in that order; junction bases with no gene match: 9. Germline V CDR1 and CDR2: MNHEY, SVGAGI. The CDR3 has 15 residues.

This chain connects TRBV28 to TRBJ1-1, with D possibly matching TRBD1 (5 bases). The ends were cut back, 6 bases at V and 9 bases at J, with 17 bases in the middle. The germline gives CDR1 MDHEN, CDR2 SYDVKM. The CDR3 is 13 amino acids. CDR3 sequence reads: CASRPGPPRQAFF. The CDR3 DNA is TGTGCCAGCAGGCCAGGGCCCCCGCGTCAAGCTTTCTTT.

This clone was detected only a few times. This chain links TRBV5-4 with TRBJ1-4; D is unclear. This CDR3 has 16 residues. V lost 3 bases to trimming and J lost 5 bases, with 17 bases between them. Germline V lookup: CDR1 SGHNT, CDR2 YYREEE (reference sequence). This CDR3 is CASSSGPLDLNEKLFF. CDR3 nucleotides: TGTGCCAGCAGCTCAGGACCGCTGGATTTGAATGAAAAACTGTTTTTT.

The gene calls are TRBV4-1 and TRBJ2-5; 7 bases are shared with TRBD2. Germline trimming cut 5 bases from V and 5 bases from J; bases unmatched to any gene: 11. The germline CDR1 and CDR2 sequences are MGHRA and YSYEKL. The CDR3 length is 15 residues. CDR3 loop: CASSGGGGVVETQYF. DNA of the CDR3: TGCGCCAGCAGCGGGGGGGGAGGGGTCGTGGAGACCCAGTACTTC.

The chain's CDR3 is CASAPGGGTDTQYF. The CDR3 DNA reads TGTGCTAGTGCCCCGGGAGGGGGGACAGATACGCAGTATTTT. The chain uses TRBV12-5 and TRBJ2-3, with TRBD2 matching 8 bases. The CDR3 spans 14 residues. V gave up 7 bases and J gave up 3 bases; unmatched junction bases: 6. Per germline, CDR1 LGHNT and CDR2 FRNRAP. Based on the CDR3 plus reference TRBV12-5 and TRBJ2-3, the full variable domain is DARVTQTPRHKVTEMGQEVTMRCQPILGHNTVFWYRQTMMQGLELLAYFRNRAPLDDSGMPKDRFSAEMPDATLATLKIQPSEPRDSAVYFCASAPGGGTDTQYFGPGTRLTVL.

CDR3 amino acids: CASSHGQPQHF. The CDR3 nucleotides read TGTGCCAGCAGCCATGGGCAGCCCCAGCATTTT. The chain recombines TRBV14 with TRBJ1-5; D ambiguous. Per germline, CDR1 SGHDN and CDR2 FVKESK. The CDR3 consists of 11 residues. V lost 3 bases and J 7 bases, leaving 4 bases between the germline ends.

V is TRBV30 and J is TRBJ2-1; 8 bases align to TRBD2. After removal of 5 bases from V and 12 bases from J, the junction contained 12 bases not matched to a gene. This CDR3 is built from 13 residues. The germline V gene has CDR1 GTSNPN and CDR2 SVGIG (reference sequence). This CDR3 reads CAWGLAARQGQFF. The CDR3, as DNA: TGTGCCTGGGGACTAGCTGCCCGTCAAGGGCAGTTCTTC.

This sequence joins TRBV28 and TRBJ2-7, with TRBD2 matching 11 bases. The CDR3 has 15 residues. The ends lost 6 bases at V and 3 bases at J; junction bases unmatched: 7. Germline V gene sequence: CDR1 MDHEN, CDR2 SYDVKM. The CDR3 DNA reads as TGTGCCAGCAGCAAACCGGGACTAGCGGTCTACGAGCAGTACTTC. This translates into CASSKPGLAVYEQYF.

The gene calls are TRBV30 and TRBJ2-2; TRBD1 is a possible D gene (6 bases). Trimming removed 0 bases at V and 7 bases at J, with 9 bases between. CDR3 size: 13 residues. CDR1 is GTSNPN and CDR2 is SVGIG in the germline V gene (reference sequence). CDR3: CAWSVTGFGELFF. The CDR3 region has the DNA TGTGCCTGGAGTGTAACAGGGTTCGGGGAGCTGTTTTTT.

V usage is TRBV27 and J usage is TRBJ2-1; D is undetermined. Looked up from germline, CDR1 is MNHEY and CDR2 is SMNVEV (reference sequence). V lost 5 bases and J lost 8, with 13 bases in between. The CDR3 totals 13 residues. The CDR3: CASSIPGSYEQFF. The CDR3 DNA is TGTGCCAGCAGTATACCCGGTTCTTATGAGCAGTTCTTC.

V gene TRBV11-2 combines with J gene TRBJ2-3, with D perhaps TRBD1 (6 bases). This CDR3 is 14 amino acids long. V gave up 6 bases and J gave up 3 bases, with 13 bases separating them. Per germline, CDR1 SGHAT and CDR2 FQNNGV. CDR3 amino acids: CASSPNRETDTQYF. Here the CDR3 DNA reads TGTGCCAGCAGTCCCAACAGGGAAACAGATACGCAGTATTTT.

This clone was picked up a small number of times. A much larger clonotype is one base distant, so this may be a read error. The genes are TRBV5-1 and TRBJ1-1; D is ambiguous. The CDR3 extends over 14 amino acids. Germline loops: CDR1 SGHRS, CDR2 YFSETQ. V was pared by 0 bases and J by 1 base, with 7 bases between. CDR3 region: CASSLESGNTEAFF. As DNA, the CDR3 is TGCGCCAGCAGCTTGGAGTCGGGGAACACTGAAGCTTTCTTT.

The J gene is TRBJ2-2, the V gene TRBV7-8; tentative D call: TRBD2 (6 bases). CDR1 SGHVS and CDR2 FQNEAQ come from the germline V gene. The ends were cut back, 4 bases at V and 6 bases at J, with 12 bases in the middle. The CDR3 sequence is 14 residues long. DNA of the CDR3: TGTGCCAGCAGCTGGGGGAGGAAGGCCGGGGAGCTGTTTTTT. Amino acid sequence: CASSWGRKAGELFF.

The gene calls are TRBV6-6 and TRBJ2-7; no firm D call. CDR1 and CDR2 (germline): MNHNY, SVGAGI (reference sequence). V lost 9 bases to trimming and J lost 1 base, with 10 bases between them. The CDR3 is made up of 12 amino acids. CDR3 sequence reads: CASISQSYEQYF. As DNA, the CDR3 is TGTGCCAGTATTTCACAGTCCTACGAGCAGTACTTC.

This chain connects TRBV4-2 to TRBJ2-1; 9 bases align to TRBD1. This CDR3 comprises 17 residues. The V and J ends lost 0 bases and 4 bases, in that order; junction bases with no gene match: 7. The germline CDR1 and CDR2 sequences are LGHNA and YNFKEQ. The CDR3 DNA sequence: TGTGCCAGCAGCCAAGATCGCGCGACAGGGGGATACAATGAGCAGTTCTTC. This gives the protein CASSQDRATGGYNEQFF.

The chain uses TRBV4-1 and TRBJ1-4; TRBD1 aligns across 7 bases. With V trimmed by 4 bases and J by 8 bases, 7 bases remained unmatched. There are 14 residues in the CDR3. The germline CDR1 and CDR2 sequences are MGHRA and YSYEKL. CDR3 in amino acids: CASSPRQGREKLFF. CDR3 DNA: TGCGCCAGCAGCCCCCGACAGGGACGGGAAAAACTGTTTTTT.

The rearrangement joins TRBV6-1 to TRBJ1-2, with TRBD1 identical over 8 bases. V was pared by 6 bases and J by 0 bases, with 6 bases of the junction left unmatched. This CDR3 has 15 residues. In germline, CDR1 is MNHNS, CDR2 SASEGT. CDR3 in amino acids: CASRPQGAANYGYTF. In DNA form, the CDR3 reads TGTGCCAGCAGACCGCAGGGGGCAGCTAACTATGGCTACACCTTC.

The chain joins TRBV28 to TRBJ2-2; D gene ambiguous. The CDR3 totals 13 residues. The germline V gene has CDR1 MDHEN and CDR2 SYDVKM. V lost 5 bases and J 0 bases, leaving 4 bases between the germline ends. The CDR3 protein is CASSDPNTGELFF. The CDR3 bases are TGTGCCAGCAGTGACCCGAACACCGGGGAGCTGTTTTTT.

The chain links TRBV28 to TRBJ2-2, with 8 bases that match TRBD1. Looked up from germline, CDR1 is MDHEN and CDR2 is SYDVKM. This CDR3 contains 15 residues. J gave up 4 bases and V 6 bases, and 7 bases lay outside the gene matches. The chain's CDR3 is CASSPGGASTGELFF. The CDR3, as DNA: TGTGCCAGCAGCCCAGGGGGCGCTAGCACCGGGGAGCTGTTTTTT.

CDR3 bases: TGTGCCGTGAGCGCTTATGGCTACACCTTC. This codes for CAVSAYGYTF. V is TRBV28 and J is TRBJ1-2; D unresolved. The CDR3 loop spans 10 amino acids. Trimming shortened V by 11 bases and J by 5 bases, and 9 bases separated the two germline ends. The germline CDR1 and CDR2 sequences are MDHEN and SYDVKM.

The rearrangement uses TRBV5-1 and TRBJ2-5, with 10 bases that match TRBD2. This CDR3 comprises 15 residues. Trimming removed 7 bases from V and 6 bases from J; junction bases left unmatched: 12. Germline CDR1 SGHRS, CDR2 YFSETQ. The CDR3 nucleotides read TGCGCCAGCCACCCAAGCGGGGGGGTCGGGAAGACCCAGTACTTC. Translated: CASHPSGGVGKTQYF.

The chain has TRBV28 and TRBJ1-4; no reliable D call. This CDR3 region has 14 residues. CDR1 MDHEN and CDR2 SYDVKM come from the germline V gene. Trimming removed 6 bases at V and 5 bases at J, with 13 bases between. The CDR3 spells CASSTGPRNEKLFF. The DNA of the CDR3 is TGTGCCAGCAGCACCGGGCCAAGAAATGAAAAACTGTTTTTT.